The 23 T cell receptor beta chains in this list originate from one sample, sequenced in a study of shared clonotypes between healthy human individuals. TCRdb's copy holds only in-frame clones and misses some; the assay was immunoSEQ multiplex PCR. The sample has millions of clones, around nine tenths seen once. The material sequenced was naive CD4+ T cells sorted from blood. The subset: CD45RA+ positively selected. Receptors originate from a man aged 18 to 30 in good health.

The chain is built from TRBV6-6 and TRBJ2-1; D unclear. Trimming took off 6 bases at V and 4 bases at J, with 10 bases between the two ends. Germline V gene lookup returns CDR1 MNHNY and CDR2 SVGAGI (reference sequence). This CDR3 has 13 amino acids. The CDR3 region has the DNA TGTGCCAGCAGCTCCTCAAGGTACAATGAGCAGTTCTTC. Its protein product is CASSSSRYNEQFF.

The gene calls are TRBV28 and TRBJ2-1; 12 nucleotides agree with TRBD2. This CDR3 comprises 16 residues. Germline-derived CDR1 and CDR2 are MDHEN and SYDVKM. After removal of 5 bases from V and 5 bases from J, the junction contained 7 bases not matched to a gene. This chain's CDR3 is CASSPLAGGPHNEQFF. The CDR3 coding sequence is TGTGCCAGCAGTCCCCTAGCGGGAGGGCCCCACAATGAGCAGTTCTTC.

J is TRBJ2-5 and V is TRBV5-6; D unresolved. The CDR3 totals 13 residues. In germline, CDR1 is SGHDT, CDR2 YYEEEE. V lost 4 bases and J lost 2, with 9 bases in between. For the CDR3, the DNA is TGTGCCAGCAGCCCCTGGAAACAAGAGACCCAGTACTTC. Translating gives CASSPWKQETQYF. The full variable domain, rest sourced from reference TRBV5-6 and TRBJ2-5, is DAGVTQSPTHLIKTRGQQVTLRCSPKSGHDTVSWYQQALGQGPQFIFQYYEEEERQRGNFPDRFSGHQFPNYSSELNVNALLLGDSALYLCASSPWKQETQYFGPGTRLLVL.

This clone came up a few times. J is TRBJ1-6 and V is TRBV7-9, with TRBD1 matching 8 bases. The CDR3 runs to 15 residues. The V and J ends lost 4 bases and 7 bases, in that order; junction bases with no gene match: 6. Germline V gene sequence: CDR1 SEHNR, CDR2 FQNEAQ (reference sequence). The CDR3 DNA reads as TGTGCCAGCAGCTGGGGACAGGTGGACAATTCACCCCTCCACTTT. Translated, it gives CASSWGQVDNSPLHF.

The V and J genes are TRBV30 and TRBJ2-5, with unresolved D. Matching the DNA end better, TRBJ2-7 makes the J call doubtful. The CDR3 totals 12 residues. The V gene's germline CDR1 is GTSNPN and CDR2 SVGIG (reference sequence). The CDR3 region has the DNA TGTGCCTGGAAAGCAGCGACCTACGAGCAGTACTTC. It is translated as CAWKAATYEQYF.

The V gene is TRBV29-1, the J gene TRBJ2-2, with D maybe TRBD1 (7 bases). This CDR3 region has 13 residues. Trimming cost V 3 bases and J 5 bases, with 10 bases left between them. The V gene's germline CDR1 is SQVTM and CDR2 ANQGSEA. The CDR3 DNA is TGCAGCGTTGAGACAGGGAGGACCGGGGAGCTGTTTTTT. Translated: CSVETGRTGELFF.

The rearrangement links TRBV6-6 to TRBJ2-3, with unresolved D. Germline V gives CDR1 MNHNY, CDR2 SVGAGI (reference sequence). The V and J ends lost 0 bases and 1 base respectively, with 8 bases between them. This CDR3 comprises 15 residues. As DNA, the CDR3 is TGTGCCAGCAGTTACTCGAGAGTAGGCACAGATACGCAGTATTTT. It is translated as CASSYSRVGTDTQYF.

The chain joins TRBV4-3 to TRBJ2-5, with 10 bases aligning to TRBD2. The end of the DNA is better explained by TRBJ2-7, so the J call may be wrong. In germline, CDR1 is LGHNA, CDR2 YSLEER. The CDR3 spans 16 residues. This CDR3 reads CASSQGTSGSSYEQYF. The CDR3 region has the DNA TGCGCCAGCAGCCAAGGGACTAGCGGTAGCTCCTACGAGCAGTACTTC.

CDR3 loop: CASSPSSHSGNTIYF. The CDR3 nucleotides are TGTGCCAGCAGCCCCTCCTCTCACTCTGGAAACACCATATATTTT. The J gene is TRBJ1-3, the V gene TRBV7-9; D gene uncertain. Germline assignment: CDR1 SEHNR and CDR2 FQNEAQ (reference sequence). The V end lost 5 bases, the J end lost 0 bases, and 11 bases lay between the germline ends. This CDR3 has 15 residues.

In this sample, this clone turned up once. J is TRBJ2-7 and V is TRBV18; maybe TRBD1 (5 bases). The CDR3 has 15 amino acids. V lost 2 bases and J 5 bases, leaving 16 bases between the germline ends. CDR1 is KGHSH and CDR2 is LQKENI in the germline V gene. CDR3 loop: CASSPSAPGLDEQYF. The CDR3 coding sequence is TGTGCCAGCTCACCATCGGCCCCAGGGCTTGACGAGCAGTACTTC.

The chain recombines TRBV4-3 with TRBJ2-1; 8 bases fit TRBD2. The germline gives CDR1 LGHNA, CDR2 YSLEER. After removal of 4 bases from V and 4 bases from J, the junction contained 6 bases not matched to a gene. This CDR3 has 15 amino acids. Here the CDR3 DNA reads TGCGCCAGCAGCCGTAGCGGGGTAGGGTACAATGAGCAGTTCTTC. This codes for CASSRSGVGYNEQFF.

The chain has TRBV7-9 and TRBJ2-7; 10 bases fit TRBD1. With 2 bases clipped from V and 0 bases from J, the junction kept 4 bases outside the gene matches. CDR1 and CDR2 (germline): SEHNR, FQNEAQ (reference sequence). The CDR3 sequence is 16 residues long. CDR3 DNA: TGTGCCAGCAGCTTACACCGGGACAGGGGCTCCTACGAGCAGTACTTC. Protein sequence: CASSLHRDRGSYEQYF. The full variable domain, with the rest looked up from reference TRBV7-9 and TRBJ2-7, is DTGVSQNPRHKITKRGQNVTFRCDPISEHNRLYWYRQTLGQGPEFLTYFQNEAQLEKSRLLSDRFSAERPKGSFSTLEIQRTEQGDSAMYLCASSLHRDRGSYEQYFGPGTRLTVT.

In this sample, this clone turned up once. The V gene is TRBV14, the J gene TRBJ2-1, with a tentative D call TRBD1 (5 bases). CDR1 is SGHDN, CDR2 FVKESK, per germline. This CDR3 comprises 13 residues. V was shortened by 1 base and J by 12 bases, with 13 bases between the two germline ends. The chain's CDR3 is CASSQGGAGVQFF. CDR3 DNA: TGTGCCAGCAGCCAAGGTGGGGCTGGGGTGCAGTTCTTC.

V is TRBV2 and J is TRBJ2-2, with TRBD1 matching 7 bases. Per germline, CDR1 SNHLY and CDR2 FYNNEI. The CDR3 sequence is 14 residues long. J gave up 7 bases and V 7 bases, and 9 bases lay outside the gene matches. The CDR3 nucleotides read TGTGCCAGCACCATCAGAAGGGGGCACGGGGAGCTGTTTTTT. It translates to CASTIRRGHGELFF.

The chain has TRBV30 and TRBJ1-2; D possibly corresponds to TRBD1 (5 bases). This CDR3 comprises 14 residues. The germline CDR1 and CDR2 sequences are GTSNPN and SVGIG (reference sequence). V lost 3 bases and J lost 3, with 14 bases in between. The chain's CDR3 is CAWSRLGLDYGYTF. CDR3 sequence (DNA): TGTGCCTGGAGCCGACTGGGACTTGACTATGGCTACACCTTC.

V usage is TRBV30 and J usage is TRBJ2-5; TRBD1 matches 8 bases. This CDR3 is built from 16 residues. V lost 1 base and J lost 4; bases outside the gene matches: 11. CDR1 is GTSNPN, CDR2 SVGIG, per germline (reference sequence). This CDR3 is CAWSGQGKGYRETQYF. The DNA of the CDR3 is TGTGCCTGGAGTGGACAGGGGAAGGGTTACCGAGAGACCCAGTACTTC.

About this clone itself: Other nucleotide sequences from this sample produce the same CDR3. J is TRBJ2-7 and V is TRBV19; tentative D call: TRBD1 (6 bases). The CDR3 covers 13 residues. The V gene lost 3 bases and the J gene lost 3 bases, with 9 bases spanning the gap. The germline gives CDR1 LNHDA, CDR2 SQIVND (reference sequence). The CDR3 DNA reads as TGTGCCAGTAGTATGGGACAAGGCTACGAGCAGTACTTC. Protein: CASSMGQGYEQYF. The variable domain in full, completed from reference TRBV19 and TRBJ2-7, reads DGGITQSPKYLFRKEGQNVTLSCEQNLNHDAMYWYRQDPGQGLRLIYYSQIVNDFQKGDIAEGYSVSREKKESFPLTVTSAQKNPTAFYLCASSMGQGYEQYFGPGTRLTVT.

This clone was detected once. A read error may produce the germline difference seen at one junction end. This chain uses TRBV5-4 with TRBJ2-1; 7 positions agree with TRBD2. CDR1 is SGHNT and CDR2 is YYREEE in the germline V gene (reference sequence). This CDR3 contains 12 residues. The CDR3 region has the DNA TGTGCCAGCACCTTGCGGGGGAATGAGCAGTTCTTC. The encoded protein is CASTLRGNEQFF. The variable domain in full, completed from reference TRBV5-4 and TRBJ2-1, reads ETGVTQSPTHLIKTRGQQVTLRCSSQSGHNTVSWYQQALGQGPQFIFQYYREEENGRGNFPPRFSGLQFPNYSSELNVNALELDDSALYLCASTLRGNEQFFGPGTRLTVL.

The chain recombines TRBV7-9 with TRBJ2-2; 11 bases line up with TRBD1. Germline-derived CDR1 and CDR2 are SEHNR and FQNEAQ (reference sequence). Germline trimming cut 7 bases from V and 8 bases from J; bases unmatched to any gene: 15. There are 17 residues in the CDR3. The CDR3 here is CASTGMRTGGITGELFF. DNA of the CDR3: TGTGCCAGCACCGGGATGAGGACAGGGGGCATTACGGGGGAGCTGTTTTTT.

With respect to this clone: The identical CDR3 is also encoded by other nucleotide sequences in the sample. The chain recombines TRBV25-1 with TRBJ1-1; 8 nucleotides match TRBD1. From germline, CDR1 is MGHDK and CDR2 SYGVNS. V was clipped by 6 bases and J by 2 bases; unmatched bases: 2. The CDR3 has 13 amino acids. This CDR3 is CASRGQGNTEAFF. The CDR3 DNA is TGTGCCAGCAGAGGACAGGGAAACACTGAAGCTTTCTTT.

To note about this clone: Within the sample, other DNA sequences also encode this same CDR3. This chain links TRBV2 with TRBJ1-1; D gene ambiguous. This CDR3 is 11 amino acids long. Germline V gene data show CDR1 as SNHLY and CDR2 as FYNNEI. V was trimmed by 4 bases and J by 4 bases, leaving 4 bases between them. The CDR3 DNA sequence: TGTGCCAGCAGTGGGGGCACTGAAGCTTTCTTT. Its protein product is CASSGGTEAFF.

V and J are TRBV6-1 and TRBJ2-7; D unclear. The CDR3 is 13 amino acids. Germline V gene data show CDR1 as MNHNS and CDR2 as SASEGT. Trimming left V 1 base short and J 9 bases short, with 13 bases between. The chain's CDR3 is CASSEGPSYWQYF. DNA for the CDR3: TGTGCCAGCAGTGAAGGACCCTCCTATTGGCAGTACTTC.

V and J are TRBV27 and TRBJ2-4; the D is unclear. Trimming shortened V by 10 bases and J by 0 bases, and 10 bases separated the two germline ends. Germline V gene data show CDR1 as MNHEY and CDR2 as SMNVEV (reference sequence). CDR3 length equals 13 residues. CDR3 nucleotide sequence: TGTGCCACCTCGACATTAGCCAAAAACATTCAGTACTTC. The encoded protein is CATSTLAKNIQYF.